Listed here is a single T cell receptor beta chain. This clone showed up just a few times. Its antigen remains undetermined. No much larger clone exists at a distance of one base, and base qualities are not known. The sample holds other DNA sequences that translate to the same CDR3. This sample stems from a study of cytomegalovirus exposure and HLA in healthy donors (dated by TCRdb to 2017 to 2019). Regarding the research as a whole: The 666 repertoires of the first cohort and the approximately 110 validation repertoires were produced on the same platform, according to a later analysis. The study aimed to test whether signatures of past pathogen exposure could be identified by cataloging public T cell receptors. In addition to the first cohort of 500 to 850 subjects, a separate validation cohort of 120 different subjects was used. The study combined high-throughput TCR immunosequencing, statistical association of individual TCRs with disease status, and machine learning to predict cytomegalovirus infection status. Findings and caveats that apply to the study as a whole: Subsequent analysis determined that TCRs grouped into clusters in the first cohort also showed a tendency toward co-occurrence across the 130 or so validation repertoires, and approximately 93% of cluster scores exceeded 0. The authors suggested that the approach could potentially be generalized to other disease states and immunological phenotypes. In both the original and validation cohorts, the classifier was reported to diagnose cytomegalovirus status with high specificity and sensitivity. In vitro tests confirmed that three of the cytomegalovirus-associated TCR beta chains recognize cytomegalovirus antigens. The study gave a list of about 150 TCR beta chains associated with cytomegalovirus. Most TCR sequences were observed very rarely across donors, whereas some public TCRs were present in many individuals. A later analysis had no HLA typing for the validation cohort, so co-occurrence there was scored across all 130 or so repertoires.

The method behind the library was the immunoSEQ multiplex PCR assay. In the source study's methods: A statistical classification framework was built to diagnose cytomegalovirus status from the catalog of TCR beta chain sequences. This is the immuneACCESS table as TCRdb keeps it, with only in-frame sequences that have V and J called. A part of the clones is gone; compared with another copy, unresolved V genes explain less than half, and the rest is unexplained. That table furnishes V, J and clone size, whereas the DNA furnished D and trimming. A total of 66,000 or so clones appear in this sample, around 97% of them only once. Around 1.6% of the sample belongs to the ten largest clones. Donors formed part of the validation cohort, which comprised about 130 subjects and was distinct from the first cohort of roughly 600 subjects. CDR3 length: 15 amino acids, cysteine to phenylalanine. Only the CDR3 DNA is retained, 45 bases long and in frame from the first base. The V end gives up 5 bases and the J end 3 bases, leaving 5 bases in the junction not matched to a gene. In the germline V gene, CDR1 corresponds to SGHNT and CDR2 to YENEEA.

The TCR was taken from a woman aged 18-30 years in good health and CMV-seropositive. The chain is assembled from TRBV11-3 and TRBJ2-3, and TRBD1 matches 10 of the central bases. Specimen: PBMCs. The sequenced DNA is TGTGCCAGCAGCCCCAGACAGGGGGCTACAGATACGCAGTATTTT. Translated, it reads CASSPRQGATDTQYF.